This T cell receptor (beta chain) was documented in a study of T cell repertoires in cytomegalovirus infection. Across the whole study: Public TCR beta signature analysis indicated the presence of both CMV infection and matching HLA type.

TCRdb called the reads again in MiXCR, with one record for every CDR3 protein. The repertoire holds 300,000 or so distinct CDR3 sequences, with about 25% as singletons. The CDR3 runs 15 residues. Trimming took 3 bases from V and 2 from J, leaving 11 bases between them. The V gene's germline CDR1 is MDHEN and CDR2 SYDVKM. Sequenced input: PBMCs. The chain uses TRBV28 and TRBJ1-5, with a possible D match to TRBD1 (6 bases). This TCR was recovered from a human donor in good health (CMV status not recorded). Some clones in this sample may be carry-over from other donors' samples. The CDR3 DNA reads TGTGCCAGCAGTTTGGGGGGGCTCGGCAATCAGCCCCAGCATTTT. Amino acids: CASSLGGLGNQPQHF.